The source of this T cell receptor (beta chain) is a study of synovial regulatory T cells in juvenile arthritis. The data were produced by immunoSEQ multiplex PCR, yet TCRdb's version contains in-frame clones alone and is incomplete. The listing contains over 9,000 clones. Donors were 11 juvenile idiopathic arthritis patients with active disease. Patients had median age around 11 years, range 2.4-22.9. In germline, CDR1 is GTSNPN, CDR2 SVGIG (reference sequence). The CDR3 is made up of 12 amino acids. A DNA sequence was not provided. The chain recombines TRBV30 with TRBJ2-7; TCRdb reports TRBD1, a call that lacks DNA to check it against. This clonotype was sampled from a donor under 30 with juvenile idiopathic arthritis. Sequenced input: Treg cells from blood. The subset is: remaining (HLA-DR-negative) circulating blood Treg cells. The CDR3 loop reads CAWGDRAYEQYF.